Described below is a single T cell receptor beta chain sequence and its context. Its target is unknown. What was sequenced were expressed TCRB transcripts, since all of the isolated RNA had been reverse transcribed. Sequencing was performed with immunoSEQ multiplex PCR; in TCRdb, only in-frame clones are kept and a portion is missing. The table records about 40,000 clones, approximately 49% of them present only once. These data come from a study of beta chain features in type 1 diabetes. Background on the study: All samples together contributed around 98,000,000 sorted cells for examination. Study results and caveats: Type 1 diabetes patients had VDJ junctions that carried fewer insertions and more deletions.

This CDR3 has 16 amino acids. V lost 3 bases and J lost 4; bases outside the gene matches: 9. The germline gives CDR1 MNHNS, CDR2 SASEGT. This sequence originates from a woman in her late teens or twenties in good health. The rearrangement uses TRBV6-1 and TRBJ1-3, with TRBD1 matching over 7 bases. Sequencing was performed on central memory CD4+ T cells from blood. The CDR3 DNA reads TGTGCCAGCAGTGATCGACAGGGTAGAGGAGGAAACACCATATATTTT. Translation: CASSDRQGRGGNTIYF.